This T cell receptor beta chain was identified during a study of Graves' ophthalmopathy and Graves' hyperthyroidism. This clonotype was counted at least ten times. Other autoimmune diseases, uncontrolled infections, pregnancy or lactation excluded patients from enrollment. TCR beta CDR3 regions were amplified from RNA transcripts. Second-round multiplex PCR followed a first-round RT-PCR using HTBI primers. TCRdb itself ran the multiplex PCR reads through MiXCR, one entry per CDR3 protein. The data contain 300,000 to 450,000 distinct CDR3 sequences, about 17% of them singletons. CDR3 length: 14 amino acids. V gave up 6 bases and J gave up 0 bases, with 15 bases separating them. Germline CDR1 is SQVTM and CDR2 is ANQGSEA.

This chain joins TRBV29-1 and TRBJ2-7; no clear D gene. This sequence originates from an adult woman with stable Graves' hyperthyroidism. Input material: peripheral blood. The CDR3 DNA follows: TGCAGCGTGCTAACGGACCGGAGCTCCTACGAGCAGTACTTC. Translating it yields CSVLTDRSSYEQYF.